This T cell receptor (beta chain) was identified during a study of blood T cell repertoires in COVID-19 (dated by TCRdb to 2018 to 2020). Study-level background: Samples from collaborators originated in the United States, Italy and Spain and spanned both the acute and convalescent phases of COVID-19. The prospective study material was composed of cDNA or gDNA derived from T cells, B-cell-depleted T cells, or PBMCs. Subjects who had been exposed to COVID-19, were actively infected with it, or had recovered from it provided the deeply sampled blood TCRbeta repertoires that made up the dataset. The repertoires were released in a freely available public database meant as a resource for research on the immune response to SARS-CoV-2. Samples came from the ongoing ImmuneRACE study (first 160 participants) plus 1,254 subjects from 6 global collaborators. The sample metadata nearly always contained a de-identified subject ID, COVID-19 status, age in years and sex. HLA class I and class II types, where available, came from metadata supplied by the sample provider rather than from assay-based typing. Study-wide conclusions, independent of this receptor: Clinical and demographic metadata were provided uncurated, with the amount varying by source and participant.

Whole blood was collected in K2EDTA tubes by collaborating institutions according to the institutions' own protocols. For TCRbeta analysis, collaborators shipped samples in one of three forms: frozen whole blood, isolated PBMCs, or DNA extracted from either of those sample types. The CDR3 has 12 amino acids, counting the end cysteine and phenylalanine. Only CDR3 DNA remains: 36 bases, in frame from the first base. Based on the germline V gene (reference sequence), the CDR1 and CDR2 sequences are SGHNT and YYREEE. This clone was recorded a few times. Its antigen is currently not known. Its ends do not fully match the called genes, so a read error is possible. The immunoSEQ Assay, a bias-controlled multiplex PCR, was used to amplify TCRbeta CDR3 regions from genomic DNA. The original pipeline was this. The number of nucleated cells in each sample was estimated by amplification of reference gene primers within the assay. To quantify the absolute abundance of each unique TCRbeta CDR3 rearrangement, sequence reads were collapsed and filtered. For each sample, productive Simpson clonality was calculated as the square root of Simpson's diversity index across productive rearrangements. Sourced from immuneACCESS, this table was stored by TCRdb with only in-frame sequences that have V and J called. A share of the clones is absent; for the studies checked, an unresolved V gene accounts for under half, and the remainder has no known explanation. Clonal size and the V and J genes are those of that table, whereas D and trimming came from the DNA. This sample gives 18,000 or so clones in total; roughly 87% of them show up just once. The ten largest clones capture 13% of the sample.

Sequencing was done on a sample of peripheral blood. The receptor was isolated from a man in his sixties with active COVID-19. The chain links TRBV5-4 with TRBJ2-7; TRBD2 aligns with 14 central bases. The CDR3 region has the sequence CASSRTSGGPKF. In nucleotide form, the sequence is TGTGCCAGCAGTCGGACTAGCGGGGGGCCGAAGTTC.